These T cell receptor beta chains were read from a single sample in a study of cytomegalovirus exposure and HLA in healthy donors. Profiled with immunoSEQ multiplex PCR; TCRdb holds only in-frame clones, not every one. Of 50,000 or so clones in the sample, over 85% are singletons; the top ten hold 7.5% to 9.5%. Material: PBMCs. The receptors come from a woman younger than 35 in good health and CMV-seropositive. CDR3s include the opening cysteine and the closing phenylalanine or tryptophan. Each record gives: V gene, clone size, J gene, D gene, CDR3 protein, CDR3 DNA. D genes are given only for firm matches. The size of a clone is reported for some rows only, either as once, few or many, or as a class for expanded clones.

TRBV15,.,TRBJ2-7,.,CATSRRATAYEQYF,TGTGCCACCAGCAGGAGGGCTACGGCCTACGAGCAGTACTTC
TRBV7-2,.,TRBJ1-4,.,CASTSRGEPNEKLFF,TGTGCCAGCACCTCCCGCGGGGAGCCTAATGAAAAACTGTTTTTT
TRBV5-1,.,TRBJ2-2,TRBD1,CASSLAQGARRELFF,TGCGCCAGCAGCTTGGCTCAGGGGGCGCGTAGGGAGCTGTTTTTT
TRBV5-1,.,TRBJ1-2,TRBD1,CASSPPGTGVVGYTF,TGCGCCAGCAGCCCTCCCGGGACAGGGGTTGTAGGCTACACCTTC
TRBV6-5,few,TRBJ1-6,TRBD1,CASSDRDRGTPLHF,TGTGCCAGCAGTGACCGGGACAGGGGTACACCCCTCCACTTT
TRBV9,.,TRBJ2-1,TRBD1,CASSRQGNEQFF,TGTGCCAGCAGCAGACAGGGAAATGAGCAGTTCTTC
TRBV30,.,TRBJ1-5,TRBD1,CAWSLGTGGNQPQHF,TGTGCCTGGAGCCTCGGGACAGGCGGCAATCAGCCCCAGCATTTT
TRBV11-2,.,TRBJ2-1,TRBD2,CASSSLAGGDNEQFF,TGTGCCAGCAGCTCCCTAGCGGGGGGGGACAATGAGCAGTTCTTC
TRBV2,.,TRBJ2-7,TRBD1,CASSGSLLGGQGHEQYF,TGTGCCAGCAGTGGGAGTTTGTTAGGGGGACAGGGCCACGAGCAGTACTTC
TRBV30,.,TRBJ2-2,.,CAWSVTGFSTGELFF,TGTGCCTGGAGTGTAACGGGGTTCTCAACCGGGGAGCTGTTTTTT
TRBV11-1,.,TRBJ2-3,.,CASSSQGGGTSTDTQYF,TGTGCCAGCAGCTCCCAGGGTGGCGGGACCAGCACAGATACGCAGTATTTT
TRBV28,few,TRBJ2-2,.,CASSLRGGTGELFF,TGTGCCAGCAGTTTGAGGGGGGGCACCGGGGAGCTGTTTTTT
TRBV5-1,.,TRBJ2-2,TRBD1,CASIRGPPDGELFF,TGCGCCAGCATCAGGGGGCCCCCTGACGGGGAGCTGTTTTTT
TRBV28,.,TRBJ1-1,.,CASSPGTYLNTEAFF,TGTGCCAGCTCCCCAGGGACATACTTGAACACTGAAGCTTTCTTT
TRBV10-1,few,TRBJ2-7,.,CASSEFGDPYEQYF,TGCGCCAGCAGTGAGTTCGGGGATCCCTACGAGCAGTACTTC
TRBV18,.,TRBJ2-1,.,CASSPSRGSTYNEQFF,TGTGCCAGCTCACCGTCCAGGGGTAGCACCTACAATGAGCAGTTCTTC
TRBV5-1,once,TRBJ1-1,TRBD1,CASSLEWTGGVENEAFF,TGCGCCAGCAGCTTGGAATGGACAGGGGGTGTGGAAAATGAAGCTTTCTTT
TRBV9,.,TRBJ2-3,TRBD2,CASSVDGGDTQYF,TGTGCCAGCAGCGTAGACGGGGGGGATACGCAGTATTTT
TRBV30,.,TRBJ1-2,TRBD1,CAWSVDGQGVYTF,TGTGCCTGGAGTGTCGACGGACAGGGAGTCTACACCTTC
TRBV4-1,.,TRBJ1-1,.,CASSLGHPMNTEAFF,TGCGCCAGCAGCCTGGGGCACCCCATGAACACTGAAGCTTTCTTT
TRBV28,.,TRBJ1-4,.,CASSDMGDDKNEKLFF,TGTGCCAGCAGTGACATGGGCGATGACAAAAATGAAAAACTGTTTTTT
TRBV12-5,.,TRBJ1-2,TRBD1,CASGSGTGGGYTF,TGTGCTAGTGGTTCAGGGACAGGGGGTGGCTACACCTTC
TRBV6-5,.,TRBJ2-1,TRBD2,CASSYPGTRKANEQFF,TGTGCCAGCAGTTACCCCGGGACTAGAAAAGCCAATGAGCAGTTCTTC
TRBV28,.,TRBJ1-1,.,CASSSTGGPDEAFF,TGTGCCAGCAGTTCGACGGGGGGGCCAGATGAAGCTTTCTTT
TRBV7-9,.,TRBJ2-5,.,CASSLLAEGARQETQYF,TGTGCCAGCAGCTTACTCGCGGAGGGGGCGCGCCAAGAGACCCAGTACTTC
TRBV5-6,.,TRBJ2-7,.,CASRPRLSYEQYF,TGTGCCAGCAGGCCCAGACTCTCCTACGAGCAGTACTTC
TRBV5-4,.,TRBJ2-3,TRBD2,CASSLGWLADSTDTQYF,TGTGCCAGCAGCTTAGGTTGGCTAGCGGATAGCACAGATACGCAGTATTTT
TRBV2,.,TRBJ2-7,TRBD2,CASSFGLAYASYEQYF,TGTGCCAGCAGCTTTGGACTAGCCTACGCCTCCTACGAGCAGTACTTC
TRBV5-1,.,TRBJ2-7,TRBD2,CASSLVASGALVYEQYF,TGCGCCAGCAGCTTGGTTGCTAGCGGGGCGTTGGTCTACGAGCAGTACTTC
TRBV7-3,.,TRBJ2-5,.,CASSPRGDQETQYF,TGTGCCAGCAGCCCCAGGGGTGACCAAGAGACCCAGTACTTC
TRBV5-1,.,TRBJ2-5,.,CASTLEGGLETQYF,TGCGCCAGCACCTTGGAGGGGGGGCTTGAGACCCAGTACTTC
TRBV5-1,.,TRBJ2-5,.,CASSLSGGYQETQYF,TGCGCCAGCAGCTTGTCCGGCGGCTACCAAGAGACCCAGTACTTC
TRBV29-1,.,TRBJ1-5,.,CSVMYGSNQPQHF,TGCAGCGTTATGTATGGCAGCAATCAGCCCCAGCATTTT
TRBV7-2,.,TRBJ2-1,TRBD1,CASRLLGTGFGEQFF,TGTGCCAGCAGGCTCCTCGGGACAGGGTTCGGTGAGCAGTTCTTC
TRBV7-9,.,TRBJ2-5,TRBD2,CASSPGGYREETQYF,TGTGCCAGCAGCCCGGGGGGTTACCGCGAAGAGACCCAGTACTTC
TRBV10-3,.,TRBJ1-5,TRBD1,CATQEDRGGNQPQHF,TGTGCCACCCAAGAAGACAGGGGAGGCAATCAGCCCCAGCATTTT